This T cell receptor (beta chain) emerged from a study of blood T cell repertoires in COVID-19. Turning to the study itself: Material from acute and convalescent COVID-19 was sourced from the United States, Italy and Spain. T cells, B-cell-depleted T cells, or PBMCs supplied cDNA or gDNA.

Per the original methods: Nucleated cell counts were estimated from reference gene primer amplification. The method was immunoSEQ multiplex PCR; TCRdb's version includes in-frame clones alone and lacks a portion of them. That table furnishes V, J and clone size, whereas the DNA furnished D and trimming. The sample lists roughly 190,000 clones; 88% were seen once. The length of the CDR3 is 17 residues. The ends lost 1 base at V and 3 bases at J; junction bases unmatched: 12. CDR1 is SEHNR, CDR2 FQNEAQ, per germline (reference sequence). The TCR sequence derives from a middle-aged man with active or convalescent COVID-19. The sample was peripheral blood. The V call is TRBV7-9, the J call TRBJ2-7, with 7 nucleotides matching TRBD1. The CDR3 DNA is TGTGCCAGCAGCTTAGGGAAACCGGGACAGCTAATCTACGAGCAGTACTTC. Residues: CASSLGKPGQLIYEQYF.